This T cell receptor beta chain was identified in a study of prognosis after radiotherapy for stage I lung cancer. Overall study findings and caveats: Tumor specificity was not determined for the expanded TCR clones.

The study amplified the TCR beta CDR3 region from genomic DNA. This amplification was carried out by two rounds of multiplex PCR. Gene-specific primers for each TRBV and TRBJ gene drove first-round PCR. TCRdb recomputed calls from the multiplex PCR reads with MiXCR, one row per CDR3 protein. Of about 18,000 distinct CDR3 sequences detected, roughly 45% appear once; the ten largest clones hold 39%. The CDR3 is 16 amino acids. CDR1 is DFQATT, CDR2 SNEGSKA, per germline (reference sequence). The J segment lost 7 bases and the V segment lost 2 bases, leaving 13 bases of the junction unmatched. A note on this clonotype: Its target is unknown.

The V call is TRBV20-1, the J call TRBJ1-1, with TRBD1 matching over 10 bases. The sequencing here drew on PBMCs, taken before or after stereotactic body radiation therapy (not recorded which). This receptor was taken from a donor aged 50 or older with non-small cell lung cancer. The CDR3 protein is CSARNTSGQGGDEAFF. In nucleotides, the CDR3 is TGCAGTGCTAGAAATACCTCTGGACAGGGGGGGGATGAAGCTTTCTTT.